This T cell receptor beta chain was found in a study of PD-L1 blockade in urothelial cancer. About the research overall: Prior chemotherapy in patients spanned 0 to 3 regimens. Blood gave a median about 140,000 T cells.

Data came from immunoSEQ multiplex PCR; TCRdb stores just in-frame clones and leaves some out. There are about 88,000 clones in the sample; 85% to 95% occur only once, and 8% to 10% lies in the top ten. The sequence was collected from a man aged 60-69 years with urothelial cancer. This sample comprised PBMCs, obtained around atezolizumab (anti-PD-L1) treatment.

CDR3 coding DNA: TGTGCCAGCAGCTCCACCGGGGGGGGCACAGATACGCAGTATTTT. This sequence encodes CASSSTGGGTDTQYF. The chain employs TRBV27 and TRBJ2-3, with 8 bases that match TRBD2. The germline V gene encodes CDR1 MNHEY and CDR2 SMNVEV (reference sequence). V shed 6 bases and J 1 base; nucleotides not matched to a gene: 6. The CDR3 is made up of 15 amino acids.